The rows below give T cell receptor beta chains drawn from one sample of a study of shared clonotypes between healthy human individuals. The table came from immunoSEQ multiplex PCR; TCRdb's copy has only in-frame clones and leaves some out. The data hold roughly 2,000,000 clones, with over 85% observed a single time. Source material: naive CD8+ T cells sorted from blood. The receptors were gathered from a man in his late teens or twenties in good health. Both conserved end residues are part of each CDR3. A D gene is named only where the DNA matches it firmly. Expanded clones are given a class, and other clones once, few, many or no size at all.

CASSLWNREVDIQYF TGTGCCAGCAGCTTATGGAACAGGGAGGTTGACATTCAGTACTTC NA TRBJ2-4 TRBV7-9 few
CASSPEQETQYF TGTGCCAGCAGCCCCGAACAAGAGACCCAGTACTTC NA TRBJ2-5 TRBV6-5 NA
CASSAGPRESYEQYF TGTGCCAGCAGTGCGGGTCCGCGGGAATCCTACGAGCAGTACTTC NA TRBJ2-7 TRBV2 NA
CASSLVDADEQYF TGCGCCAGCAGCTTGGTGGACGCCGACGAGCAGTACTTC NA TRBJ2-7 TRBV5-1 NA
CASQGQGNSPLHF TGTGCCAGCCAAGGACAGGGAAATTCACCCCTCCACTTT TRBD1 TRBJ1-6 TRBV2 NA
CASNRGDQETQYF TGTGCCAGCAACAGGGGGGATCAAGAGACCCAGTACTTC TRBD1 TRBJ2-5 TRBV13 once
CASSLLAQRDEQYF TGTGCCAGCAGTTTACTGGCCCAAAGGGACGAGCAGTACTTC NA TRBJ2-7 TRBV27 NA
CASVGGTGEQYF TGTGCCAGCGTAGGGGGGACGGGCGAGCAGTACTTC NA TRBJ2-7 TRBV27 NA
CASSQDDEFTADTQYF TGCGCCAGCAGCCAAGATGACGAATTCACGGCAGATACGCAGTATTTT NA TRBJ2-3 TRBV4-3 NA
CASSPGGRNQPQHF TGTGCCAGCAGCCCAGGCGGGAGGAATCAGCCCCAGCATTTT NA TRBJ1-5 TRBV5-6 NA
CASSYPGGETQYF TGTGCCAGCAGTTACCCGGGGGGAGAGACCCAGTACTTC TRBD2 TRBJ2-5 TRBV6-5 NA
CASGLTGPHYGYTF TGTGCTAGTGGATTGACAGGGCCGCACTATGGCTACACCTTC TRBD1 TRBJ1-2 TRBV12-5 few
CASSMDRVHSEAFF TGTGCCAGCAGCATGGACAGGGTTCACTCTGAAGCTTTCTTT TRBD1 TRBJ1-1 TRBV13 NA
CASSYAEGTYGYTF TGTGCCAGCAGTTACGCGGAGGGGACCTATGGCTACACCTTC NA TRBJ1-2 TRBV6-5 NA
CALAGPVEQYF TGTGCCCTGGCAGGCCCCGTCGAGCAGTACTTC NA TRBJ2-7 TRBV6-1 NA
CASSFDLDGLADSYEQYF TGCGCCAGCAGCTTTGATCTAGACGGACTAGCGGACTCCTACGAGCAGTACTTC TRBD2 TRBJ2-7 TRBV5-1 NA
CASSLVGQRLNTGELFF TGTGCCAGCAGCTTAGTCGGCCAGCGTTTAAACACCGGGGAGCTGTTTTTT NA TRBJ2-2 TRBV7-2 NA
CASSSTVEGIYGYTF TGTGCCAGCAGCTCGACTGTAGAGGGGATCTATGGCTACACCTTC NA TRBJ1-2 TRBV5-5 NA
CASSQDGFYEQYF TGCGCCAGCAGCCAGGACGGATTCTACGAGCAGTACTTC NA TRBJ2-7 TRBV4-1 NA
CASSQEERKAVTEAFF TGCGCCAGCAGCCAAGAAGAACGCAAAGCCGTCACTGAAGCTTTCTTT NA TRBJ1-1 TRBV4-1 NA
CASSLEFDRGYEQYF TGCGCCAGCAGCTTAGAGTTCGACAGGGGCTACGAGCAGTACTTC TRBD1 TRBJ2-7 TRBV5-1 NA
CSVEMASGGYEQFF TGCAGCGTTGAAATGGCTAGCGGGGGGTATGAGCAGTTCTTC TRBD2 TRBJ2-1 TRBV29-1 NA
CASSFLTGGAETQYF TGTGCCAGCAGCTTCCTGACAGGGGGCGCGGAGACCCAGTACTTC TRBD1 TRBJ2-5 TRBV5-4 NA
CASSLGQGTTYEQYF TGTGCCAGCAGCTTGGGGCAGGGGACAACCTACGAGCAGTACTTC NA TRBJ2-7 TRBV5-4 NA
CASSSDSSVSYGYTF TGCGCCAGCAGCTCGGACAGCAGCGTCTCCTATGGCTACACCTTC NA TRBJ1-2 TRBV5-1 NA
CASSEGLAAYEQYF TGTGCCAGCAGCGAGGGACTAGCGGCGTACGAGCAGTACTTC TRBD2 TRBJ2-7 TRBV7-2 NA
CAISESAGGVDNEQFF TGTGCCATCAGTGAGTCGGCTGGGGGCGTGGACAATGAGCAGTTCTTC NA TRBJ2-1 TRBV10-3 NA
CASSGQGPWYEQYF TGTGCCAGCAGTGGACAGGGACCTTGGTACGAGCAGTACTTC TRBD1 TRBJ2-7 TRBV6-4 NA
CASSSQGVSLLTQYF TGTGCCAGCAGCTCACAGGGGGTCTCACTTTTGACGCAGTATTTT TRBD1 TRBJ2-3 TRBV6-5 NA
CASSPPGGVSYEQYF TGTGCCAGCAGCCCCCCCGGGGGCGTTAGCTACGAGCAGTACTTC NA TRBJ2-7 TRBV5-6 NA
CASSLGASGPYNEQFF TGTGCCAGCAGCTTAGGGGCTAGCGGCCCCTACAATGAGCAGTTCTTC TRBD2 TRBJ2-1 TRBV7-9 NA
CASSVEGGNGELFF TGTGCCAGCAGCGTAGAAGGGGGCAACGGGGAGCTGTTTTTT TRBD1 TRBJ2-2 TRBV9 NA
CASSLEGTSGGATDTQYF TGTGCCAGCAGCTTGGAGGGGACTAGCGGGGGGGCCACAGATACGCAGTATTTT TRBD2 TRBJ2-3 TRBV11-2 NA
CAWSWGWAGTEAFF TGTGCCTGGAGTTGGGGGTGGGCGGGAACTGAAGCTTTCTTT NA TRBJ1-1 TRBV30 NA
CASSLVPGGNTEAFF TGTGCCAGCAGCTTAGTCCCCGGGGGGAACACTGAAGCTTTCTTT NA TRBJ1-1 TRBV7-8 NA
CASSGGQVYNQPQHF TGTGCCAGCAGTGGGGGACAGGTCTACAATCAGCCCCAGCATTTT TRBD1 TRBJ1-5 TRBV6-1 NA
CAWSGGWDTEAFF TGTGCCTGGAGTGGGGGGTGGGACACTGAAGCTTTCTTT NA TRBJ1-1 TRBV30 NA
CASSERGQGGSHGYTF TGTGCCAGCAGTGAACGGGGACAGGGAGGTAGTCATGGCTACACCTTC TRBD1 TRBJ1-2 TRBV25-1 NA
CASSLGASSYNEQFF TGTGCCAGCAGCTTGGGCGCGAGCTCCTACAATGAGCAGTTCTTC NA TRBJ2-1 TRBV5-6 NA
CASSLAAGGPYNEQFF TGCGCCAGCAGCTTGGCAGCGGGAGGGCCGTACAATGAGCAGTTCTTC TRBD2 TRBJ2-1 TRBV5-1 NA
CASRPIATDSNQPQHF TGTGCCAGCAGACCCATCGCGACGGATAGCAATCAGCCCCAGCATTTT NA TRBJ1-5 TRBV2 once
CASSPGGVAYEQYF TGTGCCAGCTCACCGGGGGGGGTCGCCTACGAGCAGTACTTC TRBD2 TRBJ2-7 TRBV18 NA
CASSERGDNSYEQYF TGCGCCAGCAGTGAGAGGGGTGACAACTCCTACGAGCAGTACTTC NA TRBJ2-7 TRBV10-2 NA
CASGPQPYEQYF TGTGCCAGCGGCCCCCAACCCTACGAGCAGTACTTC NA TRBJ2-7 TRBV6-5 NA
CASSGGGGTQYF TGTGCCAGCAGCGGGGGAGGTGGTACGCAGTATTTT NA TRBJ2-3 TRBV9 NA
CASQDSPPYEQYF TGCGCCAGCCAAGACAGTCCGCCCTACGAGCAGTACTTC NA TRBJ2-7 TRBV5-1 NA